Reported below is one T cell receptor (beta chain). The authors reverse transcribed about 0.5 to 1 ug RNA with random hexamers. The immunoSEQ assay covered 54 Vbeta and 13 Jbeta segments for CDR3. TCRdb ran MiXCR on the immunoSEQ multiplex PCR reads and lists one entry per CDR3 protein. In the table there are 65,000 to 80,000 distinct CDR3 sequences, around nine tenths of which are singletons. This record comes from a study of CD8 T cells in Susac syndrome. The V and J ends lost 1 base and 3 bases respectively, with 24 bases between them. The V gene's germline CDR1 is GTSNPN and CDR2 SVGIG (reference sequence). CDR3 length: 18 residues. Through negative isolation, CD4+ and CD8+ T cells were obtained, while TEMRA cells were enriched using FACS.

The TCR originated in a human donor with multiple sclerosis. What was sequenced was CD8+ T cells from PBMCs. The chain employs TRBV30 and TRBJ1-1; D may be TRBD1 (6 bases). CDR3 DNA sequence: TGTGCCTGGAGTGCCACGGGACACATATTTCGTGACGACACTGAAGCTTTCTTT. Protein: CAWSATGHIFRDDTEAFF.